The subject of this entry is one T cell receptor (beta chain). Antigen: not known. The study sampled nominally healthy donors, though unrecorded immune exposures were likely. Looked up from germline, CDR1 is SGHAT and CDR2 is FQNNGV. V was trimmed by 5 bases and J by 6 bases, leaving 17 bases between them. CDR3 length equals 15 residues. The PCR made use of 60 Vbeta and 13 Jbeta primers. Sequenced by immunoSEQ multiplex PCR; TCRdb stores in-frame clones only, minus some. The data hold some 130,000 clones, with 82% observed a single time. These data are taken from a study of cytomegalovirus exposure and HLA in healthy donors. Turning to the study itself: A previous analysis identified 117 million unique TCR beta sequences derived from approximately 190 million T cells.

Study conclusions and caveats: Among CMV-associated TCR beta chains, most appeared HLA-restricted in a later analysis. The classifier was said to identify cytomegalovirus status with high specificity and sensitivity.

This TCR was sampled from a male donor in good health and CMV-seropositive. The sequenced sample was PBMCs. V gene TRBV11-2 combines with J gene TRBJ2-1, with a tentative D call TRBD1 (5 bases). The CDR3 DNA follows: TGTGCCAGCAGCCCTAGAATAGGGGTGCGCAATGAGCAGTTCTTC. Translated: CASSPRIGVRNEQFF.